This TCR beta chain was sequenced for a study of blood T cell repertoires in COVID-19. Study at large: The analysed material was cDNA or gDNA that came from T cells, B-cell-depleted T cells, or PBMCs.

V was shortened by 0 bases and J by 6 bases, with 11 bases between the two germline ends. CDR1 is SGHTA, CDR2 FQGNSA, per germline. The CDR3 extends over 14 amino acids. Repertoires were generated with immunoSEQ multiplex PCR, while TCRdb's copy carries only in-frame clones and drops some. Here the sample spans 300,000 to 350,000 clones, roughly 87% being singletons. Those who participated ranged in age from roughly 18 to 95 years and resided in about two dozen US areas. The V gene is TRBV7-2, the J gene TRBJ1-2; D not resolved. The source of this sequence is a woman aged 18-29 years who had recovered from COVID-19. The sample consisted of PBMCs or T cells enriched from blood (not recorded which). The CDR3 DNA follows: TGTGCCAGCAGCTTAGCCGGTAGTTCGGATGGCTACACCTTC. Its protein is CASSLAGSSDGYTF.